This TCR beta chain was sequenced in a study of Ad26.COV2.S vaccination and SARS-CoV-2 variants (dated by TCRdb to about 2021). Concerning the study at large: Sequencing of the TCRbeta repertoire served to evaluate the specificity and breadth of SARS-CoV-2-reactive T cell receptors following Ad26.COV2.S vaccination. The TCR-sequenced set comprised around 30 samples: around 20 Ad26.COV2.S vaccine recipients, 5 placebo recipients and 8 SARS-CoV-2 convalescent individuals.

The sample's time point, from its label and the paper: individuals recovered from natural SARS-CoV-2 infection. Summary of the overall study and its limitations: Substantial breadth of spike-specific CD8+ and CD4+ T cell responses was reported after vaccination. Non-spike TCR breadth was comparable between vaccine and placebo recipients, consistent with the vaccine containing only spike. Spike-specific TCR breadth was higher in Ad26.COV2.S recipients than in placebo recipients (P = 0.0014). The authors noted that the TCR breadth and depth analyses may have underestimated total T cell responses.

TCRbeta CDR3 regions were sequenced with the immunoSEQ Assay. After extraction, genomic DNA underwent amplification by bias-controlled multiplex PCR, followed by high-throughput sequencing. The authors' pipeline ran thus. To quantify the absolute abundance of each unique TCRbeta CDR3 region, sequences were collapsed and filtered. T cell fraction was estimated by normalization of TCRbeta template counts to usable DNA, with usable DNA being measured through amplification of reference genes present in all nucleated cells. Repertoire TCRs were annotated as SARS-CoV-2-specific by exact matching of V gene, CDR3 amino acid sequence and J gene to a known reactive TCR set. The reference SARS-CoV-2 TCR set was derived from MIRA and filtered for enrichment in COVID-19-positive ImmuneCODE repertoires, a step that removed public or cross-reactive TCRs. Using the MIRA antigens, annotated TCRs were further analysed by specific ORF or by position within an ORF. Breadth was defined as annotated unique rearrangements over total unique productive rearrangements; depth was the summed frequency of those rearrangements. Two-sided Wilcoxon rank-sum tests were applied when comparing TCR breadth between groups. What TCRdb holds here is the immuneACCESS table cut down to in-frame rearrangements. Part of the clones is not present; checked against another copy, under half of the missing clones reflect an unresolved V gene, and the others are unexplained. The V and J calls and clone size were taken over from that table, and D and trimming were inferred from the DNA. In all, the sample holds 100,000 or so clones, and roughly 80% of those were seen once. The ten largest clones capture 17% of the sample.

From the germline V gene, CDR1 is SGHRS and CDR2 is YFSETQ. The CDR3 spans 14 residues, from the cysteine through the phenylalanine. Here the CDR3 DNA is all that survives: 42 bases in frame from base 1. V and J lose 4 bases and 1 base, and a span of 12 bases separates them. About this clone: The antigen this receptor binds is unknown. Per-base quality was not reported, and no clone a single base away is much larger than it.

The TCR originated in a human donor who had recovered from COVID-19. This chain is built from TRBV5-1 and TRBJ2-7, and perhaps TRBD2 as D gene, on 5 matching bases. The sample consisted of peripheral blood, taken after recovery from COVID-19. DNA sequence: TGCGCCAGCAGCCCGGACGGACTTTCCTACGAGCAGTACTTC. Its translation is CASSPDGLSYEQYF.